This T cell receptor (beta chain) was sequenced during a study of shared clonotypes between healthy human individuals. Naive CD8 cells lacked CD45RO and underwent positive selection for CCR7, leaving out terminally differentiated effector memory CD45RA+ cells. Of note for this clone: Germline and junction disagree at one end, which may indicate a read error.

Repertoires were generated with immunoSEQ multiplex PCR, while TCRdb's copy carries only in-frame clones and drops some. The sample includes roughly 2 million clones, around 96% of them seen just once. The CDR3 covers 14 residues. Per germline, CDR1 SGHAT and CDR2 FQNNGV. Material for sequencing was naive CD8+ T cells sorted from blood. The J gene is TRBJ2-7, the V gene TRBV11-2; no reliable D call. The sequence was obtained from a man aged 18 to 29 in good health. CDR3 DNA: TGTGCCAGCAGCTTTGTCAGTACCTCCGACGAGCAGTACTTC. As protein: CASSFVSTSDEQYF.